This T cell receptor (beta chain) was profiled in a study of OX40 agonist ivuxolimab in advanced cancers. For the study at large: Dose-escalation cases comprised hepatocellular carcinoma, melanoma, renal cell or head and neck cancer.

The repertoire was sequenced with immunoSEQ multiplex PCR; TCRdb's copy has only in-frame clones and lacks some. The sample records about 64,000 clones, about four fifths being singletons. The sample holds one count of this clone. CDR1 is SGHRS and CDR2 is YFSETQ in the germline V gene. CDR3 length: 19 amino acids. After removal of 0 bases from V and 2 bases from J, the junction contained 12 bases not matched to a gene. At cycle 4 day 1, cycle 7 day 1, and baseline, blood was sampled. The material was CD4+ or CD8+ T cells sorted from blood, obtained in a trial of the OX40 agonist ivuxolimab. This clonotype originated in an adult with an advanced solid tumor such as melanoma, head and neck, liver or kidney cancer. V is TRBV5-1 and J is TRBJ2-3, with TRBD2 matching over 10 bases. The CDR3 region has the DNA TGCGCCAGCAGCTTGGCCGGGCGGCTAGCGGGAGCTAACACAGATACGCAGTATTTT. Residues: CASSLAGRLAGANTDTQYF.